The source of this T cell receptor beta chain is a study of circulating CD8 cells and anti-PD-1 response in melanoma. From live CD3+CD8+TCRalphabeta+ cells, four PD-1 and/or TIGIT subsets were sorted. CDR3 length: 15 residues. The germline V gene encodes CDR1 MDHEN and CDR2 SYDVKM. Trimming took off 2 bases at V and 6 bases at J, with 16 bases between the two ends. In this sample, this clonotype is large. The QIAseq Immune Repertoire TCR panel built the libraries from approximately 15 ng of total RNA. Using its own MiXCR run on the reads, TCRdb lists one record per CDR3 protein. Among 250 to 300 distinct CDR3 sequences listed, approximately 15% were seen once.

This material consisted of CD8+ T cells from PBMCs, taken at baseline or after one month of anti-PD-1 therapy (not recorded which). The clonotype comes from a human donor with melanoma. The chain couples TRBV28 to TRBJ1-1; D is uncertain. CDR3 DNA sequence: TGTGCCAGCAGTTTAACGGCAGAACCAAATGCTGAAGCTTTCTTT. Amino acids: CASSLTAEPNAEAFF. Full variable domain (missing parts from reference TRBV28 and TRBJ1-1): DVKVTQSSRYLVKRTGEKVFLECVQDMDHENMFWYRQDPGLGLRLIYFSYDVKMKEKGDIPEGYSVSREKKERFSLILESASTNQTSMYLCASSLTAEPNAEAFFGQGTRLTVV.